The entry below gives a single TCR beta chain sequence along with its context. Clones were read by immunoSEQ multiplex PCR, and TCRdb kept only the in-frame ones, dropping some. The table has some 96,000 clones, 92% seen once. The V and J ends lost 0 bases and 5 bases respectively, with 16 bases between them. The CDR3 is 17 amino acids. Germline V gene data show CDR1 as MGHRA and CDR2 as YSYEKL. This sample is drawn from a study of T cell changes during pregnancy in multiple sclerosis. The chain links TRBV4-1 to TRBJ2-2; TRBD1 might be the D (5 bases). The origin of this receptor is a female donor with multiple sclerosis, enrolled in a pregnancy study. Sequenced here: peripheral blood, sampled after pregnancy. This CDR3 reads CASSQDKGPKFTGELFF. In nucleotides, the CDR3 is TGCGCCAGCAGCCAAGATAAGGGGCCGAAATTTACCGGGGAGCTGTTTTTT.